Listed here are 30 T cell receptor beta chains from one sample, sequenced in a study of cytomegalovirus exposure and HLA in healthy donors. Vbeta (60) and Jbeta (13) primers were used in the PCR. The method was immunoSEQ multiplex PCR; TCRdb's version includes in-frame clones alone and lacks a portion of them. The sample comprises approximately 140,000 clones, 70% to 80% of which are singletons, and approximately 3% rests with the top ten. The sequencing input was PBMCs. These receptors all come from a female donor in good health and CMV-seronegative.

The CDR3 is CASSLGSGAGNEQFF. DNA of the CDR3: TGTGCCAGCAGCTTAGGTAGCGGGGCAGGAAATGAGCAGTTCTTC. J is TRBJ2-1 and V is TRBV7-3; 8 nucleotides match TRBD2. Germline CDR1 is SGHTA and CDR2 is FQGTGA. V gave up 2 bases and J gave up 7 bases; unmatched junction bases: 7. The CDR3 is made up of 15 amino acids.

This clone appeared a few times. This sequence joins TRBV5-6 and TRBJ1-5; no clear D. This CDR3 region has 13 residues. Per germline, CDR1 SGHDT and CDR2 YYEEEE. Trimming left V 4 bases short and J 7 bases short, with 12 bases between. The CDR3 region is CASSPTSGQPQHF. DNA of the CDR3: TGTGCCAGCAGCCCGACTTCGGGACAGCCCCAGCATTTT.

The rearrangement joins TRBV19 to TRBJ2-2, with D possibly TRBD2 on 5 matching bases. This CDR3 is 16 amino acids long. In germline, CDR1 is LNHDA, CDR2 SQIVND (reference sequence). V was trimmed by 3 bases and J by 6 bases, leaving 17 bases between them. The CDR3 region has the DNA TGTGCCAGTAGTATTGAGGCTCTGCGGGTCGCCGGGGAGCTGTTTTTT. Translating it yields CASSIEALRVAGELFF. Full variable domain (remainder filled in from reference TRBV19 and TRBJ2-2): DGGITQSPKYLFRKEGQNVTLSCEQNLNHDAMYWYRQDPGQGLRLIYYSQIVNDFQKGDIAEGYSVSREKKESFPLTVTSAQKNPTAFYLCASSIEALRVAGELFFGEGSRLTVL.

The gene calls are TRBV2 and TRBJ2-7; D might be TRBD2 (7 bases). Trimming removed 7 bases at V and 4 bases at J, with 11 bases between. There are 12 residues in the CDR3. Germline V gene data show CDR1 as SNHLY and CDR2 as FYNNEI. The CDR3 DNA reads TGTGCCAGCACGAGGGGGGGTTACGAGCAGTACTTC. It is translated as CASTRGGYEQYF.

The rearrangement links TRBV5-1 to TRBJ1-1, with D maybe TRBD1 (5 bases). The CDR3 is 15 residues long. Germline CDR1 SGHRS, CDR2 YFSETQ. The germline V and J ends were trimmed by 0 bases and 0 bases, with 9 bases remaining between them. Here the CDR3 DNA reads TGCGCCAGCAGCTTGGGGTCAGGGATGAACACTGAAGCTTTCTTT. This gives the protein CASSLGSGMNTEAFF.

The chain joins TRBV19 to TRBJ2-1, with 7 bases identical to TRBD1. CDR1 and CDR2 from the germline V gene are LNHDA and SQIVND (reference sequence). V lost 9 bases to trimming and J lost 0 bases; unmatched junction nucleotides: 5. This CDR3 has 14 residues. The CDR3 nucleotides are TGTGCCAGCAAAGGACAGGACTCCTACAATGAGCAGTTCTTC. Translating gives CASKGQDSYNEQFF.

This chain joins TRBV7-2 and TRBJ1-5; 8 nucleotides match TRBD1. The CDR3 is 14 amino acids. The V gene end was trimmed by 5 bases and the J gene end by 5 bases; junction bases not matched to a gene: 5. Per germline, CDR1 SGHTA and CDR2 FQGNSA. In nucleotides, the CDR3 is TGTGCCAGCAGCCGGGACAGGAACGATCAGCCCCAGCATTTT. Amino acids: CASSRDRNDQPQHF. The whole variable domain, remainder taken from reference TRBV7-2 and TRBJ1-5, is GAGVSQSPSNKVTEKGKDVELRCDPISGHTALYWYRQSLGQGLEFLIYFQGNSAPDKSGLPSDRFSAERTGGSVSTLTIQRTQQEDSAVYLCASSRDRNDQPQHFGDGTRLSIL.

The chain links TRBV10-3 to TRBJ2-3; the D gene is possibly TRBD2 (5 bases). The ends were cut back, 10 bases at V and 3 bases at J, with 11 bases in the middle. Looked up from germline, CDR1 is ENHRY and CDR2 is SYGVKD. There are 12 residues in the CDR3. CDR3 coding DNA: TGTGCCACCGGGGAGCGAACAGATACGCAGTATTTT. Its protein is CATGERTDTQYF.

This clone occurred once. CDR3 protein: CASSPPTDSNYGYTF. In nucleotides, the CDR3 is TGTGCCAGCTCACCACCGACAGACTCTAACTATGGCTACACCTTC. The rearrangement links TRBV18 to TRBJ1-2; D is perhaps TRBD1 (5 bases). From germline, CDR1 is KGHSH and CDR2 LQKENI. The CDR3 has 15 amino acids. V lost 0 bases and J 0 bases, leaving 8 bases between the germline ends.

The rearrangement uses TRBV27 and TRBJ2-5; D might be TRBD2 (5 bases). This CDR3 contains 13 residues. From germline, CDR1 is MNHEY and CDR2 SMNVEV (reference sequence). The V end lost 5 bases, the J end lost 5 bases, and 12 bases lay between the germline ends. DNA for the CDR3: TGTGCCAGCAGTCCTATGCGGGCTGAGACCCAGTACTTC. Translating gives CASSPMRAETQYF.

The chain combines TRBV7-8 with TRBJ2-5, with a tentative D call TRBD1 (5 bases). V lost 0 bases and J lost 7, with 6 bases in between. CDR1 is SGHVS and CDR2 is FQNEAQ in the germline V gene. The CDR3 is 12 amino acids. The CDR3 protein is CASSLAQGTQYF. DNA for the CDR3: TGTGCCAGCAGCTTAGCGCAGGGGACCCAGTACTTC.

This clone was observed a single time. V and J are TRBV7-2 and TRBJ1-2, with 7 bases aligning to TRBD1. With 1 base clipped from V and 2 bases from J, the junction kept 7 bases outside the gene matches. The CDR3 runs to 16 residues. Germline V lookup: CDR1 SGHTA, CDR2 FQGNSA. The CDR3 sequence: CASSLGGQLINYGYTF. The CDR3 bases are TGTGCCAGCAGCTTAGGGGGACAGTTAATAAACTATGGCTACACCTTC.

This sequence joins TRBV6-4 and TRBJ2-1; D is perhaps TRBD1 (8 bases). Trimming removed 0 bases at V and 5 bases at J, with 14 bases between. The length of the CDR3 is 16 residues. Germline V gene data show CDR1 as MRHNA and CDR2 as SNTAGT. The CDR3 nucleotides are TGTGCCAGCAGTGACTCGAGTACAGGGGGGGACAATGAGCAGTTCTTC. Amino acid sequence: CASSDSSTGGDNEQFF.

This clone was counted only a few times. The chain recombines TRBV4-3 with TRBJ1-4, with no clear D. V was cut by 3 bases and J by 1 base, with 9 bases left in between. Germline loops: CDR1 LGHNA, CDR2 YSLEER. This CDR3 contains 15 residues. CDR3 sequence (DNA): TGCGCCAGCAGCCAGGGCTTCCAAACTAATGAAAAACTGTTTTTT. This encodes CASSQGFQTNEKLFF.

This clone was recorded only once. The chain joins TRBV7-2 to TRBJ1-6, with 8 positions matching TRBD1. The CDR3 is made up of 14 amino acids. Looked up from germline, CDR1 is SGHTA and CDR2 is FQGNSA. Germline trimming cut 5 bases from V and 7 bases from J; bases unmatched to any gene: 4. The CDR3, as DNA: TGTGCCAGCAGCCGGACAGGGAACAATTCACCCCTCCACTTT. It encodes CASSRTGNNSPLHF.

This clone has a single count. This chain's CDR3 is CASYTAGELFF. The CDR3 DNA sequence: TGTGCCAGCTACACAGCCGGGGAGCTGTTTTTT. The rearrangement joins TRBV28 to TRBJ2-2, with D unclear. The CDR3 loop spans 11 amino acids. V lost 8 bases to trimming and J lost 6 bases, with 7 bases between them. Germline V gene data show CDR1 as MDHEN and CDR2 as SYDVKM.

The V call is TRBV5-6, the J call TRBJ2-4; D is perhaps TRBD1 (5 bases). CDR1 and CDR2 (germline): SGHDT, YYEEEE. The CDR3 is 13 residues long. V was shortened by 3 bases and J by 8 bases, with 12 bases between the two germline ends. Here the CDR3 reads CASSSGFRDIQYF. The CDR3 bases are TGTGCCAGCAGCTCAGGGTTTCGGGACATTCAGTACTTC.

The chain combines TRBV11-3 with TRBJ2-5; 7 bases are shared with TRBD2. After removal of 5 bases from V and 6 bases from J, the junction contained 6 bases not matched to a gene. Germline V gene data show CDR1 as SGHNT and CDR2 as YENEEA. CDR3 size: 13 residues. This CDR3 reads CASSAGVQKTQYF. CDR3 DNA sequence: TGTGCCAGCAGCGCGGGGGTCCAGAAGACCCAGTACTTC.

V and J are TRBV10-1 and TRBJ2-7; weak D call: TRBD2 (7 bases). Trimming shortened V by 5 bases and J by 10 bases, and 12 bases separated the two germline ends. The CDR3 is 11 amino acids. Germline loops: CDR1 WNHNN, CDR2 SYGVQD (reference sequence). In nucleotides, the CDR3 is TGCGCCAGCAGTTCGGGGGGCGTCCAGTACTTC. It specifies CASSSGGVQYF.

This chain joins TRBV30 and TRBJ2-3; 8 positions agree with TRBD2. J gave up 3 bases and V 2 bases, and 7 bases lay outside the gene matches. CDR1 and CDR2 (germline): GTSNPN, SVGIG (reference sequence). This CDR3 contains 15 residues. CDR3 nucleotide sequence: TGTGCCTGGAGTCCCACCGGGGGGGGGACAGATACGCAGTATTTT. Protein: CAWSPTGGGTDTQYF.

This chain uses TRBV11-2 with TRBJ1-6; a weak D match, TRBD1 (5 bases). The CDR3 contains 15 residues. Germline V gene sequence: CDR1 SGHAT, CDR2 FQNNGV. Trimming shortened V by 3 bases and J by 6 bases, and 12 bases separated the two germline ends. This CDR3 is CASSFGGRSNSPLHF. For the CDR3, the DNA is TGTGCCAGCAGCTTCGGGGGAAGGAGTAATTCACCCCTCCACTTT.

This sequence joins TRBV5-6 and TRBJ1-2; a possible D gene is TRBD1 (5 bases). Trimming took 1 base from V and 4 from J, leaving 11 bases between them. Germline CDR1 SGHDT, CDR2 YYEEEE. CDR3 length: 14 amino acids. The CDR3 reads CASSLLTDLYGYTF. In DNA form, the CDR3 reads TGTGCCAGCAGCTTGTTGACAGATCTCTATGGCTACACCTTC.

V usage is TRBV4-1 and J usage is TRBJ1-5; D is possibly TRBD1 (5 bases). This CDR3 is built from 14 residues. Germline V gene sequence: CDR1 MGHRA, CDR2 YSYEKL. Between the trimmed V and J ends, which lost 1 base and 9 bases, there was a span of 13 bases. The CDR3 loop reads CASSQGLTGMPQHF. The DNA of the CDR3 is TGCGCCAGCAGCCAAGGGTTAACAGGTATGCCCCAGCATTTT.

V gene TRBV9 combines with J gene TRBJ2-3; 11 positions agree with TRBD2. This CDR3 region has 17 residues. CDR1 and CDR2 (germline): SGDLS, YYNGEE. Trimming took 0 bases from V and 2 from J; bases not matched to a gene: 5. The CDR3: CASSVGASGGFTDTQYF. The CDR3, as DNA: TGTGCCAGCAGCGTAGGGGCTAGCGGGGGGTTCACAGATACGCAGTATTTT.

The chain employs TRBV7-2 and TRBJ1-1; 8 positions match TRBD1. Germline V gene lookup returns CDR1 SGHTA and CDR2 FQGNSA. The CDR3 spans 15 residues. The ends lost 5 bases at V and 2 bases at J; junction bases unmatched: 7. CDR3 in amino acids: CASSTRTGINTEAFF. CDR3 sequence (DNA): TGTGCCAGCAGCACAAGGACAGGGATTAACACTGAAGCTTTCTTT.

The chain uses TRBV4-1 and TRBJ1-2; D perhaps matches TRBD1 (6 bases). The CDR3 covers 14 residues. From germline, CDR1 is MGHRA and CDR2 YSYEKL. V shed 8 bases and J shed 2 bases, with 15 bases lying between them. The CDR3 sequence is CASAAGASNYGYTF. Written as DNA, the CDR3 is TGCGCCAGCGCCGCAGGGGCCTCCAACTATGGCTACACCTTC.

Only a few counts were recorded for this clone. This chain connects TRBV5-4 to TRBJ1-6; 9 bases align to TRBD1. Germline lookup yields CDR1 SGHNT and CDR2 YYREEE (reference sequence). Trimming took 5 bases from V and 9 from J; bases not matched to a gene: 12. The CDR3 length is 16 residues. The CDR3 reads CASSPAPDRGGSPLHF. The CDR3 DNA follows: TGTGCCAGCAGTCCCGCGCCGGACAGGGGAGGTTCACCCCTCCACTTT.

This chain links TRBV19 with TRBJ2-5; weak D call: TRBD2 (5 bases). With 1 base removed from V and 5 bases from J, the gap between germline ends came to 14 bases. The CDR3 is 15 amino acids. Germline assignment: CDR1 LNHDA and CDR2 SQIVND (reference sequence). CDR3 region: CASSIGGSMYETQYF. CDR3 nucleotides: TGTGCCAGTAGTATAGGCGGGTCTATGTACGAGACCCAGTACTTC.

This chain links TRBV7-2 with TRBJ1-1; D gene uncertain. Trimming stripped 10 bases from V and 3 bases from J, with 24 bases between. This CDR3 region has 16 residues. In germline, CDR1 is SGHTA, CDR2 FQGNSA. The CDR3 bases are TGTGCCACCCGGGAGAAGGGATCCCTATGGTACACTGAAGCTTTCTTT. Its protein is CATREKGSLWYTEAFF.

The chain recombines TRBV6-5 with TRBJ2-3, with 10 bases lining up with TRBD1. V was pared by 5 bases and J by 5 bases, with 1 base of the junction left unmatched. CDR3 length equals 13 residues. Germline CDR1 reads MNHEY; CDR2 reads SVGAGI. This chain's CDR3 is CASSGQGGDTQYF. CDR3 bases: TGTGCCAGCAGTGGACAGGGGGGAGATACGCAGTATTTT.